The entry that follows covers one TCR beta chain sequence. Its antigen is as yet unknown. This sample was included in a study of cytomegalovirus exposure and HLA in healthy donors. Study overall: From donors who were HLA-typed, an early data release held about 89 million unique TCRs.

Primers for the PCR totalled 60 Vbeta and 13 Jbeta. Sequencing used immunoSEQ multiplex PCR; TCRdb keeps in-frame clones, though not all of them. The profile shows some 200,000 clones, around four fifths of them singletons. Findings and caveats of the study: It was reported that TCR beta sequences correctly inferred the HLA-A and HLA-B alleles for most subjects.

The CDR3 sequence is 14 residues long. Germline-derived CDR1 and CDR2 are LNHDA and SQIVND (reference sequence). J lost 3 bases, V lost 5 bases, and 7 bases had no gene match. Sequenced material: PBMCs. The TCR comes from a boy under 10 years old in good health and CMV-seronegative. V usage is TRBV19 and J usage is TRBJ2-7; the match to TRBD1 covers 7 bases. The CDR3 sequence: CASSPRTGGYEQYF. DNA for the CDR3: TGTGCCAGTAGTCCCCGGACAGGAGGCTACGAGCAGTACTTC.